Described below is a single T cell receptor (beta chain) sequence and its context. Its antigen is not known. The data stem from a study of PD-1 blockade in classical Hodgkin lymphoma. Study-wide points: Reported findings placed baseline TCR diversity lower in newly diagnosed patients (compared with healthy donors). Baseline diversity resembling that of newly diagnosed patients was seen in complete responders.

Germline-derived CDR1 and CDR2 are LGHNA and YSLEER. The CDR3 runs to 13 residues. Trimming shortened V by 0 bases and J by 5 bases, and 7 bases separated the two germline ends. The repertoire was sequenced with immunoSEQ multiplex PCR; TCRdb's copy has only in-frame clones and lacks some. The sample includes around 13,000 clones, roughly 75% of them seen just once. Each patient relapsed following autologous stem cell transplantation, and prior brentuximab vedotin exposure differed. When best responses were assessed, they were complete response, partial response or progressive disease. The source is a human donor with classical Hodgkin lymphoma. The source was peripheral blood mononuclear cells (PBMCs), collected at baseline. This chain joins TRBV4-3 and TRBJ1-1; D is perhaps TRBD1 (6 bases). CDR3 sequence: CASSQEGGTEAFF. The CDR3 region has the DNA TGCGCCAGCAGCCAAGAAGGGGGGACTGAAGCTTTCTTT.